This T cell receptor beta chain emerged from a study of T cell repertoires in cytomegalovirus infection. Study in general: Use of recently identified HLA-C-restricted and well-studied HLA-B-restricted CMV epitopes was part of the study.

Concerning this clonotype itself: The antigen is unknown.

In TCRdb, the reads were re-called with MiXCR into one record per CDR3 protein. The sample has a few hundred thousand distinct CDR3 sequences, about 42% seen once. V dropped 7 bases and J dropped 2 bases, with 13 bases sitting between them. Per the germline V gene, CDR1 is MNHEY and CDR2 is SMNVEV (reference sequence). CDR3 size: 14 residues. Overall study findings and caveats: Cumulative frequency of public TCR beta families picked out carriers of CMV plus the relevant HLA. Within the response measured ex vivo, HLA-C-restricted CMV-specific TCR beta clonotypes were dominant.

Specimen: cultured PBMCs, collected from culture after CMV antigen stimulation. The gene calls are TRBV27 and TRBJ2-3, with D possibly TRBD1 on 7 matching bases. This receptor was identified in a human donor in good health (CMV status not recorded). Some clones in this sample may be carry-over from other donors' samples. The CDR3 region has the DNA TGTGCCAGCACCCAGGGGGGACTCACAGATACGCAGTATTTT. Translated: CASTQGGLTDTQYF.